This TCR beta chain was retrieved from a study of regulatory T cells in long-lasting Graves disease. Study-wide points: Study of thyroid tissue was not done, with only peripheral blood studied.

This clonotype came up many times. Its target is unknown. Through Arm-PCR of CDR3 regions and iRepertoire HTBI primers, TCR beta libraries were built. TCRdb fed the multiplex PCR reads into MiXCR, producing one record per CDR3 protein. The data hold some 500,000 distinct CDR3 sequences, with around 15% observed a single time. Time point indicated: newly diagnosed GD, antithyroid drugs for less than 3 months. Extracted PBMC RNA gave rise to the TCR library. The germline V gene encodes CDR1 SEHNR and CDR2 FQNEAQ (reference sequence). Trimming removed 2 bases at V and 0 bases at J, with 10 bases between. The CDR3 consists of 15 residues. The data also belong to a second study, concerning T cells in Graves' hyperthyroidism and ophthalmopathy.

This receptor was obtained from a woman aged 35-65 years with Graves disease. This sample comprised peripheral blood mononuclear cells (PBMCs), obtained at new diagnosis, from a patient treated with antithyroid drugs. The chain has TRBV7-9 and TRBJ1-1; possible D gene TRBD1, 5 bases. In DNA, the CDR3 is TGTGCCAGCAGCTTAAACGGCAGGGTGAACACTGAAGCTTTCTTT. It codes for CASSLNGRVNTEAFF. Combining the CDR3 with reference TRBV7-9 and TRBJ1-1 gives the whole variable domain DTGVSQNPRHKITKRGQNVTFRCDPISEHNRLYWYRQTLGQGPEFLTYFQNEAQLEKSRLLSDRFSAERPKGSFSTLEIQRTEQGDSAMYLCASSLNGRVNTEAFFGQGTRLTVV.